This T cell receptor beta chain was recorded in a study of OX40 agonist ivuxolimab in advanced cancers. Study observations and caveats: Antigen targets of the expanded peripheral T cells went undetermined.

To note about this clone: Its antigen is currently unknown.

Sequencing used immunoSEQ multiplex PCR; TCRdb keeps in-frame clones, though not all of them. The sample holds just over 90,000 clones, about 92% seen once. The CDR3 runs 18 residues. Trimming cost V 0 bases and J 2 bases, with 16 bases left between them. Germline lookup yields CDR1 MNHNS and CDR2 SASEGT. Excluded were patients having autoimmune disease history or systemic immunosuppression. This TCR came from an adult with an advanced solid tumor such as melanoma, head and neck, liver or kidney cancer. The chain joins TRBV6-1 to TRBJ1-4; unclear D gene. Source: CD4+ or CD8+ T cells sorted from blood, taken in a trial of the OX40 agonist ivuxolimab. The CDR3 DNA reads TGTGCCAGCAGTGAAGCGGAGCCTTACCGGCGGACTAATGAAAAACTGTTTTTT. The encoded protein is CASSEAEPYRRTNEKLFF.